This TCR beta chain was sequenced for a study of blood T cell repertoires in COVID-19 (dated by TCRdb to 2020 to 2021). Regarding the research as a whole: The collaborator samples originated in the United States, Italy and Spain and spanned the acute and convalescent phases of COVID-19. The repertoires were released in a freely available public database meant as a resource for research on the immune response to SARS-CoV-2. The material from the prospective study consisted of cDNA or gDNA derived from T cells, B-cell-depleted T cells, or PBMCs. Subjects who had been exposed to COVID-19, were actively infected with it, or had recovered from it provided the deeply sampled blood TCRbeta repertoires that made up the dataset. Samples came from the ongoing ImmuneRACE study (first 160 participants) plus 1,254 subjects from 6 global collaborators. The sample metadata nearly always contained a de-identified subject ID, COVID-19 status, age in years and sex. Where available, HLA class I and class II types were obtained from metadata supplied by the sample provider rather than from assay-based typing.

Trimming leaves V shorter by 8 bases and J shorter by 8 bases, with the junction holding 5 bases beyond the gene matches. The germline V gene yields MRHNA for CDR1 and SNTAGT for CDR2. The CDR3 sequence holds 13 residues, the cysteine and phenylalanine included. Only the CDR3 part of the read is kept: 39 bases, read in frame from the first base. The collaborating institutions used their own protocols to collect whole blood in K2EDTA tubes. For TCRbeta analysis, collaborators shipped samples as frozen whole blood, isolated PBMCs, or DNA extracted from either of those sample types. The sample holds a few counts of this clone. There is no known antigen for this receptor. Base-call qualities are not available, and no considerably larger clone is one nucleotide away. TCRbeta CDR3 regions were amplified from genomic DNA using the immunoSEQ Assay, a bias-controlled multiplex PCR. As for the original processing: Within the assay, amplification of reference gene primers was used to estimate how many nucleated cells each sample contained. To quantify the absolute abundance of each unique TCRbeta CDR3 rearrangement, sequence reads were collapsed and filtered. For each sample, productive Simpson clonality was calculated as the square root of Simpson's diversity index over productive rearrangements. TCRdb mirrors the immuneACCESS table, restricted to in-frame sequences. Some clones are absent from its copies; in checked studies, under half trace to an unresolved V gene, and the reason for the others is unknown. V and J calls plus clone size are reproduced from that table; the DNA served to infer D and trimming. Recorded for this sample are about 150,000 clones; more than 65% of them occurred a single time. About 3.9% of the sample lies in the top ten.

Findings and caveats that apply to the study as a whole: Clinical and demographic metadata were provided uncurated, with the amount varying by source and participant.

Sample: peripheral blood. This TCR was recovered from a man in his sixties with acute or convalescent COVID-19. The chain uses TRBV6-4 and TRBJ1-6; 8 junctional bases match TRBD1. For the CDR3, the sequence is CASSDREDSPLHF. The DNA reads as follows: TGTGCCAGCTCGGACAGGGAAGATTCACCCCTCCACTTT.